The 28 T cell receptor beta chains given below trace back to one sample, sequenced in a study of CD8 T cells in Susac syndrome. An amount of RNA that ranged from roughly 0.5 to 1 ug was reverse transcribed with random hexamers. TCRdb ran MiXCR on the immunoSEQ multiplex PCR reads and lists one entry per CDR3 protein. The sample records about 190,000 distinct CDR3 sequences, approximately 96% being singletons. Sequencing was carried out using CD4+ T cells from PBMCs. The source is a human donor with Susac syndrome.

The gene calls are TRBV30 and TRBJ1-4; D remains ambiguous. Per the germline V gene, CDR1 is GTSNPN and CDR2 is SVGIG (reference sequence). V lost 0 bases and J lost 6, with 8 bases in between. The CDR3 sequence is 13 residues long. CDR3 amino acids: CAWSVGIHEKLFF. CDR3 DNA: TGTGCCTGGAGTGTAGGGATACATGAAAAACTGTTTTTT.

The rearrangement joins TRBV5-6 to TRBJ2-1; TRBD2 matches at 12 bases. Germline values: CDR1 SGHDT, CDR2 YYEEEE. The CDR3 is 16 residues long. Unmatched junction bases numbered 8, after V lost 0 bases and J lost 10 bases. In nucleotides, the CDR3 is TGTGCCAGCAGCTTGGATCGACTAGCGGGGGTGGTCGAGCAGTTCTTC. Translating gives CASSLDRLAGVVEQFF.

The V call is TRBV6-2 or TRBV6-3, the J call TRBJ2-2; D is unclear. CDR3 length: 14 amino acids. Deletions cut 5 bases from V and 5 bases from J, with 12 bases between. Germline values: CDR1 MNHEY, CDR2 SVGEGT. DNA for the CDR3: TGTGCCAGCAGTCGGGCATCCCCAACCGGGGAGCTGTTTTTT. Its protein product is CASSRASPTGELFF.

The chain carries TRBV11-2 and TRBJ2-5, with TRBD2 identical over 12 bases. The CDR3 totals 15 residues. Germline trimming cut 5 bases from V and 5 bases from J; bases unmatched to any gene: 6. Germline V CDR1 and CDR2: SGHAT, FQNNGV. The CDR3 sequence is CASSLGLAGLETQYF. CDR3 bases: TGTGCCAGCAGCCTGGGACTAGCGGGTTTGGAGACCCAGTACTTC.

The chain is built from TRBV20-1 and TRBJ2-3; TRBD2 aligns across 10 bases. Germline CDR1 reads DFQATT; CDR2 reads SNEGSKA (reference sequence). The CDR3 contains 16 residues. The DNA of the CDR3 is TGCAGCCAAAGCCGGGCTAGCGGGGGTGCCACAGATACGCAGTATTTT. It yields the protein CSQSRASGGATDTQYF.

This clonotype was found once. The chain carries TRBV30 and TRBJ2-2; TRBD2 matches at 8 bases. Trimming removed 2 bases from V and 5 bases from J; junction bases left unmatched: 4. This CDR3 has 14 amino acids. Germline values: CDR1 GTSNPN, CDR2 SVGIG (reference sequence). The CDR3 here is CAWSRGGNTGELFF. The CDR3, as DNA: TGTGCCTGGAGTCGCGGGGGGAATACCGGGGAGCTGTTTTTT.

The gene calls are TRBV18 and TRBJ1-5; tentative D call: TRBD1 (5 bases). Germline assignment: CDR1 KGHSH and CDR2 LQKENI. The CDR3 length is 13 residues. Between the trimmed V and J ends, which lost 4 bases and 4 bases, there was a span of 8 bases. DNA for the CDR3: TGTGCCAGCTCACAGGGGTGGAATCAGCCCCAGCATTTT. Its translation is CASSQGWNQPQHF.

The chain combines TRBV5-6 with TRBJ2-7; D is ambiguous. The CDR3 runs to 15 residues. CDR1 is SGHDT and CDR2 is YYEEEE in the germline V gene. Between the trimmed V and J ends, which lost 1 base and 0 bases, there was a span of 11 bases. The CDR3 loop reads CASSLPGFSSYEQYF. The CDR3 nucleotides read TGTGCCAGCAGCTTGCCAGGTTTCAGCTCCTACGAGCAGTACTTC.

The CDR3 nucleotides read TGTGCCAGCAGTGGATTGGGACAAAAACTGTTTTTT. Protein product: CASSGLGQKLFF. The V gene is TRBV12-3 or TRBV12-4, the J gene TRBJ1-4, with D tentatively TRBD1 (5 bases). Between the trimmed V and J ends, which lost 5 bases and 9 bases, there was a span of 10 bases. The CDR3 consists of 12 residues.

The V gene is TRBV5-1, the J gene TRBJ1-1; D gene unclear. The ends were cut back, 4 bases at V and 5 bases at J, with 6 bases in the middle. The CDR3 is 11 amino acids. Germline V gene lookup returns CDR1 SGHRS and CDR2 YFSETQ. CDR3 loop: CASSIGTEAFF. The CDR3 DNA follows: TGCGCCAGCAGCATTGGGACTGAAGCTTTCTTT.

The table lists this clonotype with a few counts. The genes are TRBV12-3 or TRBV12-4 and TRBJ1-2; a possible D gene is TRBD1 (6 bases). There are 12 residues in the CDR3. Trimming stripped 2 bases from V and 6 bases from J, with 7 bases between. The CDR3 loop reads CASSLTGHGYTF. The CDR3 DNA reads TGTGCCAGCAGTTTAACAGGGCATGGCTACACCTTC.

The CDR3 DNA is TGTGCCAGCAGCCCCCGACTAGCGGGGGGTTCGGCCGGGGAGCTGTTTTTT. This sequence encodes CASSPRLAGGSAGELFF. J is TRBJ2-2 and V is TRBV3-1; 13 nucleotides agree with TRBD2. This CDR3 is 17 amino acids long. Germline loops: CDR1 LGHDT, CDR2 YNNKEL (reference sequence). The V and J ends lost 4 bases and 6 bases, in that order; junction bases with no gene match: 8.

The genes are TRBV11-2 and TRBJ2-2; 7 positions match TRBD2. The length of the CDR3 is 15 residues. Unmatched junction bases numbered 7, after V lost 8 bases and J lost 1 base. Germline loops: CDR1 SGHAT, CDR2 FQNNGV. CDR3 bases: TGTGCCAGCTACGGGGGGATTTTGAACACCGGGGAGCTGTTTTTT. Translating it yields CASYGGILNTGELFF.

The rearrangement joins TRBV29-1 to TRBJ1-2; 7 nucleotides align to TRBD1. After removal of 4 bases from V and 8 bases from J, the junction contained 13 bases not matched to a gene. This CDR3 is 14 amino acids long. Looked up from germline, CDR1 is SQVTM and CDR2 is ANQGSEA. Written as DNA, the CDR3 is TGCAGCGTTGGGCTCGGGACAGTGCCATCGGGCTACACCTTC. Its protein is CSVGLGTVPSGYTF. The full variable domain, with the rest looked up from reference TRBV29-1 and TRBJ1-2, is SAVISQKPSRDICQRGTSLTIQCQVDSQVTMMFWYRQQPGQSLTLIATANQGSEATYESGFVIDKFPISRPNLTFSTLTVSNMSPEDSSIYLCSVGLGTVPSGYTFGSGTRLTVV.

The V and J genes are TRBV20-1 and TRBJ2-3; weak D call: TRBD2 (5 bases). The CDR3 is 13 amino acids. Trimming removed 3 bases at V and 2 bases at J, with 9 bases between. Germline values: CDR1 DFQATT, CDR2 SNEGSKA (reference sequence). CDR3 in DNA: TGCAGTGCTAGCCGGGGTCCCACAGATACGCAGTATTTT. Translated: CSASRGPTDTQYF.

The chain is built from TRBV12-3 or TRBV12-4 and TRBJ1-2; D not certain. Trimming left V 2 bases short and J 8 bases short, with 18 bases between. The CDR3 runs to 15 residues. The CDR3 DNA reads TGTGCCAGCAGTTTAACGGCAGTAGATCGTGGGGGCTACACCTTC. Its protein is CASSLTAVDRGGYTF.

This clonotype has a handful of counts. This rearrangement joins TRBV7-2 to TRBJ2-7; no reliable D call. The V and J ends lost 5 bases and 3 bases respectively, with 8 bases between them. CDR3 length: 12 residues. CDR1 and CDR2 (germline): SGHTA, FQGNSA. The CDR3 bases are TGTGCCAGCAGCCAAGGCTTCTACGAGCAGTACTTC. Translation gives CASSQGFYEQYF.

The rearrangement uses TRBV6-5 and TRBJ2-1; TRBD1 aligns across 9 bases. Germline V gives CDR1 MNHEY, CDR2 SVGAGI. The V segment lost 5 bases and the J segment 8 bases; nucleotides outside the gene matches: 10. The length of the CDR3 is 15 residues. In DNA form, the CDR3 reads TGTGCCAGCAGTAGATCGGGACAGGGAGGCTATGAGCAGTTCTTC. This codes for CASSRSGQGGYEQFF.

This chain links TRBV29-1 with TRBJ2-7, with D possibly being TRBD1 or TRBD2 (5 bases each). The length of the CDR3 is 15 residues. Germline V gene sequence: CDR1 SQVTM, CDR2 ANQGSEA. Between the trimmed V and J ends, which lost 1 base and 0 bases, there was a span of 13 bases. This CDR3 reads CSVEGEAGSSYEQYF. The DNA of the CDR3 is TGCAGCGTTGAAGGCGAGGCAGGGAGCTCCTACGAGCAGTACTTC.

The CDR3 nucleotides read TGTGCCAGCAGCCAAGCACTACCGGGCCTGGCTAATTCACCCCTCCACTTT. It specifies CASSQALPGLANSPLHF. The rearrangement links TRBV3-1 to TRBJ1-6, with D unresolved. The CDR3 is 17 amino acids. Germline V gene lookup returns CDR1 LGHDT and CDR2 YNNKEL (reference sequence). V was shortened by 1 base and J by 6 bases, with 16 bases between the two germline ends.

This chain links TRBV7-7 with TRBJ2-5; 11 bases agree with TRBD2. The CDR3 contains 16 residues. Germline lookup yields CDR1 SSHAT and CDR2 FNYEAQ (reference sequence). V lost 4 bases, J lost 4 bases, and 8 bases stayed unmatched. CDR3 nucleotide sequence: TGTGCCAGCAGCTCACGACTAGCGGGGATTGTAGAGACCCAGTACTTC. It codes for CASSSRLAGIVETQYF.

The J gene is TRBJ2-5, the V gene TRBV1; the table's TRBD1 call for D was not verified on the DNA. TRBV1 is an annotated pseudogene. This CDR3 contains 14 residues. CDR3 bases: TGCACCAGCAGCCACCCGGACCGGCAAGAGACCCAGTACTTC. It specifies CTSSHPDRQETQYF.

The V and J genes are TRBV30 and TRBJ1-2; weak D call: TRBD1 (6 bases). Germline CDR1 and CDR2: GTSNPN and SVGIG (reference sequence). CDR3 length: 13 residues. Trimming took off 4 bases at V and 6 bases at J, with 15 bases between the two ends. As DNA, the CDR3 is TGTGCCTGGATGGCTAGGGGGATTCATGGCTACACCTTC. Amino acids: CAWMARGIHGYTF.

The rearrangement uses TRBV27 and TRBJ1-2, with D maybe TRBD1 (6 bases). Trimming cost V 4 bases and J 7 bases, with 16 bases left between them. The CDR3 has 14 amino acids. The germline V gene has CDR1 MNHEY and CDR2 SMNVEV (reference sequence). The CDR3 region has the DNA TGTGCCAGCAGTTCCTCCGGGGGGGGCCGTGGCTACACCTTC. Translating it yields CASSSSGGGRGYTF.

The chain recombines TRBV9 with TRBJ2-5, with D possibly TRBD1 on 6 matching bases. This CDR3 spans 15 amino acids. The V end was cut by 6 bases, the J end by 5 bases, with 20 bases between. Germline assignment: CDR1 SGDLS and CDR2 YYNGEE. CDR3 residues: CASTANKGVYETQYF. CDR3 sequence (DNA): TGTGCCAGCACCGCCAATAAGGGGGTCTACGAGACCCAGTACTTC.

The chain couples TRBV20-1 to TRBJ2-7; D may be TRBD2 (5 bases). This CDR3 is built from 14 residues. The germline CDR1 and CDR2 sequences are DFQATT and SNEGSKA (reference sequence). Trimming shortened V by 3 bases and J by 3 bases, and 15 bases separated the two germline ends. The CDR3 coding sequence is TGCAGTGCTAGGCTTTCGGGGTTTCACTACGAGCAGTACTTC. Protein: CSARLSGFHYEQYF.

The gene calls are TRBV20-1 and TRBJ2-7, with TRBD2 matching 11 bases. The CDR3 has 15 amino acids. In germline, CDR1 is DFQATT, CDR2 SNEGSKA (reference sequence). Trimming cost V 3 bases and J 2 bases; bases outside gene matches: 6. CDR3 protein: CSARTLAGAPYEQYF. CDR3 bases: TGCAGTGCTAGGACACTAGCGGGGGCCCCCTACGAGCAGTACTTC.

The chain is built from TRBV20-1 and TRBJ1-1, with TRBD1 identical over 12 bases. Germline V gene data show CDR1 as DFQATT and CDR2 as SNEGSKA (reference sequence). The trim removed 5 bases at V and 7 bases at J, leaving 11 bases unmatched. The CDR3 consists of 15 residues. The CDR3 loop reads CSAFSGTGGNDEAFF. CDR3 DNA: TGCAGTGCTTTCTCCGGGACAGGGGGCAATGATGAAGCTTTCTTT.